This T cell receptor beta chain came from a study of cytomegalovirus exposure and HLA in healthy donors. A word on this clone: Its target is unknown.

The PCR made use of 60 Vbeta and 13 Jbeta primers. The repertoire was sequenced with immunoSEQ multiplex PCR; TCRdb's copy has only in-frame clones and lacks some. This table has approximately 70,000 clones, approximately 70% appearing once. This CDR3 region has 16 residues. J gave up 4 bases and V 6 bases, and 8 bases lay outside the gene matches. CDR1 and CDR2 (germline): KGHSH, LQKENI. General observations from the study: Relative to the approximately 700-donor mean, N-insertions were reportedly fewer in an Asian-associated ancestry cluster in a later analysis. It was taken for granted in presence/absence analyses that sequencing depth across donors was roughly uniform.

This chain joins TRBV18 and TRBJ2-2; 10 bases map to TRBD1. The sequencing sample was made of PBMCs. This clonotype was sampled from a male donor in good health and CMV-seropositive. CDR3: CASSSAGQGSTGELFF. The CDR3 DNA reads TGTGCCAGCTCGTCGGCGGGACAGGGGAGCACCGGGGAGCTGTTTTTT.